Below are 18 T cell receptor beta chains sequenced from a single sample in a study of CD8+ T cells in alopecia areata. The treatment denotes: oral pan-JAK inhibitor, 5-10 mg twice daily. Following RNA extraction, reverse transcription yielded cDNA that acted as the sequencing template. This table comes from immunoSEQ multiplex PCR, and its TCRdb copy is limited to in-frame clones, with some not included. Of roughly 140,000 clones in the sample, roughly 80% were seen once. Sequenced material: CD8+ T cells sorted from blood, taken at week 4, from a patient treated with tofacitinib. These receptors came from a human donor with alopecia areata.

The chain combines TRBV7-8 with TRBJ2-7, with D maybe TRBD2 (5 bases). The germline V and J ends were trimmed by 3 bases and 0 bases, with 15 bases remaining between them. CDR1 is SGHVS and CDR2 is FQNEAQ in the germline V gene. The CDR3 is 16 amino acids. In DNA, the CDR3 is TGTGCCAGCAGCTTCCCGGAACGGGGATTCTCCTACGAGCAGTACTTC. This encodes CASSFPERGFSYEQYF. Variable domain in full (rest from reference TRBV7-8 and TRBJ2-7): GAGVSQSPRYKVAKRGQDVALRCDPISGHVSLFWYQQALGQGPEFLTYFQNEAQLDKSGLPSDRFFAERPEGSVSTLKIQRTQQEDSAVYLCASSFPERGFSYEQYFGPGTRLTVT.

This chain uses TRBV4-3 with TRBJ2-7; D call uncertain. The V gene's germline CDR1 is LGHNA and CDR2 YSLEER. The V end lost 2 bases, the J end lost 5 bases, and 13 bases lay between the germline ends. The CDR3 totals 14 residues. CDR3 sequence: CASSQFAGSDEQYF. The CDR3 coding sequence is TGCGCCAGCAGCCAATTTGCAGGATCTGACGAGCAGTACTTC.

The CDR3 here is CSVLKGWDTDTQYF. The CDR3 coding sequence is TGCAGCGTGCTTAAGGGCTGGGACACAGATACGCAGTATTTT. The V gene is TRBV29-1, the J gene TRBJ2-3; D is ambiguous. Germline V gene sequence: CDR1 SQVTM, CDR2 ANQGSEA. The V gene lost 6 bases and the J gene lost 2 bases, with 15 bases spanning the gap. The CDR3 has 14 amino acids.

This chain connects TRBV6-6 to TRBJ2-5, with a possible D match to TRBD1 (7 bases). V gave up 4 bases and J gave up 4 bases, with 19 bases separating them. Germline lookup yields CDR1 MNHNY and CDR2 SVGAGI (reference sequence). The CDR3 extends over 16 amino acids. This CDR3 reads CASSWRGRVLSETQYF. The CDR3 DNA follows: TGTGCCAGCAGTTGGAGGGGGCGGGTCCTTTCAGAGACCCAGTACTTC.

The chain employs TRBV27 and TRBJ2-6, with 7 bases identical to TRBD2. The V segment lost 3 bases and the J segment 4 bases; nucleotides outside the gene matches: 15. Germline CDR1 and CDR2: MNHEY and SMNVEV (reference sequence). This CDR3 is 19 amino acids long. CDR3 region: CASSFSGALASSGANVLTF. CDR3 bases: TGTGCCAGCAGTTTCAGCGGGGCACTAGCATCGTCCGGGGCCAACGTCCTGACTTTC. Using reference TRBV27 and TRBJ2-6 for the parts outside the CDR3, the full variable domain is EAQVTQNPRYLITVTGKKLTVTCSQNMNHEYMSWYRQDPGLGLRQIYYSMNVEVTDKGDVPEGYKVSRKEKRNFPLILESPSPNQTSLYFCASSFSGALASSGANVLTFGAGSRLTVL.

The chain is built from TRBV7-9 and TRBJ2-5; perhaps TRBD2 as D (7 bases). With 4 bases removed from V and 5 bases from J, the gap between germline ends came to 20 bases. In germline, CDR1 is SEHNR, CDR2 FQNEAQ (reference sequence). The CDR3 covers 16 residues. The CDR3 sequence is CASSSAPRGGKETQYF. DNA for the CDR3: TGTGCCAGCAGCTCGGCGCCAAGGGGGGGCAAGGAGACCCAGTACTTC.

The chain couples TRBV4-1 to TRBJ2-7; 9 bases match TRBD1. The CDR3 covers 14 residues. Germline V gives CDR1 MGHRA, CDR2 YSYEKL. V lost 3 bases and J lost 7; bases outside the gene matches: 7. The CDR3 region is CASSQGTGTREQYF. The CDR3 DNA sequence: TGCGCCAGCAGCCAGGGGACAGGGACAAGGGAGCAGTACTTC.

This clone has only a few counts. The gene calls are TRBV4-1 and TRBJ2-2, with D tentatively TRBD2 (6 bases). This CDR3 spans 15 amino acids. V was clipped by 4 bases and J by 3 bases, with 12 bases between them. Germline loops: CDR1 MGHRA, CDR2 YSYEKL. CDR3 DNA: TGCGCCAGCAGCCTGGCGGGGACGGACACCGGGGAGCTGTTTTTT. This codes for CASSLAGTDTGELFF.

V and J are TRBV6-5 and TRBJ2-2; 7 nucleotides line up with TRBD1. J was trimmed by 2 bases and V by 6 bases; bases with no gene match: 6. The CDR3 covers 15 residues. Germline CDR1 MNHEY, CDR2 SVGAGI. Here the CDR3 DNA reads TGTGCCAGCAGCTCGGGACAGAGCAACACCGGGGAGCTGTTTTTT. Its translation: CASSSGQSNTGELFF.

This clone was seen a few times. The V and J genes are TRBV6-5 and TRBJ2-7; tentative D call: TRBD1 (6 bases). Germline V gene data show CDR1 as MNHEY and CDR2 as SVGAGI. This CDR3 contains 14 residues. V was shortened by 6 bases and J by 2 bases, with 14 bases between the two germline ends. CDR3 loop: CASSLGQLAYEQYF. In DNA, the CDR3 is TGTGCCAGCAGCCTAGGACAGCTGGCCTACGAGCAGTACTTC.

The chain's CDR3 is CASSPRTGPTTDTQYF. The CDR3 DNA reads TGCGCCAGCAGCCCCCGGACAGGGCCGACCACAGATACGCAGTATTTT. The chain couples TRBV4-1 to TRBJ2-3; 8 nucleotides agree with TRBD1. The length of the CDR3 is 16 residues. Looked up from germline, CDR1 is MGHRA and CDR2 is YSYEKL. The ends lost 4 bases at V and 2 bases at J; junction bases unmatched: 8.

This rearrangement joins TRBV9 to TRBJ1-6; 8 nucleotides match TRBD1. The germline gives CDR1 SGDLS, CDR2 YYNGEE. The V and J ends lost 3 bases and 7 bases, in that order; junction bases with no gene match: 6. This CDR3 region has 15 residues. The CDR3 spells CASSAGQGGNSPLHF. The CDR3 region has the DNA TGTGCCAGCAGCGCCGGACAGGGCGGCAATTCACCCCTCCACTTT.

CDR3 nucleotide sequence: TGTGCCAGCAGTTTCGCACAGGGCGAGCAGTACTTC. Residues: CASSFAQGEQYF. The chain uses TRBV6-5 and TRBJ2-7; D is perhaps TRBD1 (6 bases). This CDR3 has 12 residues. Germline V CDR1 and CDR2: MNHEY, SVGAGI. Trimming took off 4 bases at V and 6 bases at J, with 10 bases between the two ends.

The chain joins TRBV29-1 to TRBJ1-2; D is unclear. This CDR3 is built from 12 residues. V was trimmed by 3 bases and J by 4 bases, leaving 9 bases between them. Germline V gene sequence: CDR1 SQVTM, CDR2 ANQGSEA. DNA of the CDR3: TGCAGCGTTGATAAAGGCTTCTATGGCTACACCTTC. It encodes CSVDKGFYGYTF. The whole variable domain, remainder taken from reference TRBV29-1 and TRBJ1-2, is SAVISQKPSRDICQRGTSLTIQCQVDSQVTMMFWYRQQPGQSLTLIATANQGSEATYESGFVIDKFPISRPNLTFSTLTVSNMSPEDSSIYLCSVDKGFYGYTFGSGTRLTVV.

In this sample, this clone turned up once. CDR3 DNA sequence: TGTGCCAGCAGTGATGCGGGGGCAGGGTGGGAGACCCAGTACTTC. Translation gives CASSDAGAGWETQYF. The chain is built from TRBV25-1 and TRBJ2-5, with D perhaps TRBD2 (7 bases). Germline V gene sequence: CDR1 MGHDK, CDR2 SYGVNS. The CDR3 has 15 residues. Trimming pared 3 bases from V and 5 bases from J, leaving 16 bases between.

CDR3 loop: CASSMMRGEQYF. The DNA of the CDR3 is TGTGCCAGTAGTATGATGCGGGGCGAGCAGTACTTC. The rearrangement links TRBV19 to TRBJ2-7; D possibly corresponds to TRBD2 (6 bases). The CDR3 sequence is 12 residues long. V was cut by 3 bases and J by 6 bases, with 9 bases left in between. Germline CDR1 LNHDA, CDR2 SQIVND (reference sequence).

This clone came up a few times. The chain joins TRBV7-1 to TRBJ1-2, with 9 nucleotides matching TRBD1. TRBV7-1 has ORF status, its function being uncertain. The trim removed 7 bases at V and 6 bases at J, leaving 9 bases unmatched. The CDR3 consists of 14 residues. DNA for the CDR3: TGTGCCAGCACCGACGACAGGGGGTGGGATGGCTACACCTTC. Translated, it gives CASTDDRGWDGYTF.

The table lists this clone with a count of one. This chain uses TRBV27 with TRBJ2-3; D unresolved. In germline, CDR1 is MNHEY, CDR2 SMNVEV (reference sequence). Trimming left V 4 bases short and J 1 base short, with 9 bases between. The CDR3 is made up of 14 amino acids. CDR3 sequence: CASSSFSRTDTQYF. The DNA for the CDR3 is TGTGCCAGCAGTTCCTTTTCCCGCACAGATACGCAGTATTTT.